The 17 T cell receptor beta chains below were found in one sample sequenced in a study of T cell responses to AZD1222 COVID-19 vaccine. Method: immunoSEQ multiplex PCR; TCRdb's copy keeps in-frame clones and lacks some. The sample lists 200,000 to 300,000 clones, 85% to 95% seen once, with roughly 0.5% in the top ten. Sequenced here: peripheral blood, sampled on day 0 of AZD1222 vaccination. The receptors shown here come from an adult in good health.

A remark on this clone: A read error may produce the germline difference seen at one junction end. This rearrangement joins TRBV5-1 to TRBJ1-2, with D possibly matching TRBD1 (5 bases). This CDR3 is built from 11 residues. CDR1 and CDR2 (germline): SGHRS, YFSETQ. DNA for the CDR3: TGCGCCAGCAGCGATGGGGGTGCGACGCTTTTC. Translating it yields CASSDGGATLF.

The chain is built from TRBV19 and TRBJ2-5, with a tentative D call TRBD2 (6 bases). V was cut by 7 bases and J by 3 bases, with 12 bases left in between. The V gene's germline CDR1 is LNHDA and CDR2 SQIVND (reference sequence). This CDR3 contains 13 residues. The CDR3 bases are TGTGCCAGTACCCCTTGGGGGGAAGAGACCCAGTACTTC. Residues: CASTPWGEETQYF.

V and J are TRBV4-3 and TRBJ2-7; no firm D call. Per germline, CDR1 LGHNA and CDR2 YSLEER. V dropped 0 bases and J dropped 3 bases, with 9 bases sitting between them. The CDR3 length is 14 residues. CDR3 amino acids: CASSQENNYYEQYF. The CDR3 region has the DNA TGCGCCAGCAGCCAAGAAAACAACTACTACGAGCAGTACTTC.

The chain combines TRBV4-2 with TRBJ2-1; possibly TRBD2 for D (6 bases). The V gene lost 1 base and the J gene lost 9 bases, with 16 bases spanning the gap. This CDR3 contains 15 residues. The germline CDR1 and CDR2 sequences are LGHNA and YNFKEQ. The CDR3 region is CASSQGRLGGTEQFF. In nucleotides, the CDR3 is TGTGCCAGCAGCCAAGGACGACTCGGCGGGACTGAGCAGTTCTTC.

The rearrangement uses TRBV9 and TRBJ2-5; a possible D gene is TRBD2 (5 bases). Germline V CDR1 and CDR2: SGDLS, YYNGEE. The CDR3 is 14 residues long. Deletions cut 4 bases from V and 6 bases from J, with 16 bases between. CDR3 nucleotides: TGTGCCAGCAGCTCGGGTCCCCGGAGGAAGACCCAGTACTTC. The encoded protein is CASSSGPRRKTQYF.

This clone appeared once. The chain employs TRBV25-1 and TRBJ2-7; D unresolved. The CDR3 loop spans 13 amino acids. Between the trimmed V and J ends, which lost 3 bases and 8 bases, there was a span of 14 bases. Germline V gene sequence: CDR1 MGHDK, CDR2 SYGVNS. Here the CDR3 DNA reads TGTGCCAGCAGTGAGCCGCTCCCTACGAAGCAGTACTTC. Its translation is CASSEPLPTKQYF.

The chain carries TRBV25-1 and TRBJ2-1; D might be TRBD1 or TRBD2, each matching 5 bases. The germline CDR1 and CDR2 sequences are MGHDK and SYGVNS. This CDR3 has 16 residues. Trimming stripped 3 bases from V and 6 bases from J, with 18 bases between. This CDR3 is CASSESGTLVPNEQFF. CDR3 nucleotide sequence: TGTGCCAGCAGTGAGTCCGGGACCCTGGTCCCCAATGAGCAGTTCTTC.

As DNA, the CDR3 is TGTGCCAGCAGCTCACCCGACAGAAACACTGAAGCTTTCTTT. Translation gives CASSSPDRNTEAFF. V usage is TRBV7-9 and J usage is TRBJ1-1, with a possible D match to TRBD1 (5 bases). V was clipped by 4 bases and J by 2 bases, with 11 bases between them. CDR1 is SEHNR, CDR2 FQNEAQ, per germline (reference sequence). The CDR3 length is 14 residues.

The rearrangement joins TRBV30 to TRBJ1-5, with TRBD1 matching over 9 bases. V shed 2 bases, J shed 4 bases, and the junction held 3 bases outside the gene matches. The CDR3 consists of 14 residues. Germline values: CDR1 GTSNPN, CDR2 SVGIG (reference sequence). In DNA, the CDR3 is TGTGCCTGGAGTCCCGGGACAGGGAATCAGCCCCAGCATTTT. Amino acid sequence: CAWSPGTGNQPQHF. Variable domain in full (rest from reference TRBV30 and TRBJ1-5): SQTIHQWPATLVQPVGSPLSLECTVEGTSNPNLYWYRQAAGRGLQLLFYSVGIGQISSEVPQNLSASRPQDRQFILSSKKLLLSDSGFYLCAWSPGTGNQPQHFGDGTRLSIL.

J is TRBJ2-7 and V is TRBV2, with D perhaps TRBD2 (7 bases). CDR1 is SNHLY, CDR2 FYNNEI, per germline. The CDR3 is 13 amino acids. Trimming cost V 6 bases and J 3 bases, with 12 bases left between them. The CDR3 DNA reads TGTGCCAGCAGGGGGGCGGGAGTCTACGAGCAGTACTTC. It yields the protein CASRGAGVYEQYF.

The rearrangement joins TRBV5-4 to TRBJ2-1; D perhaps matches TRBD2 (7 bases). The CDR3 runs to 15 residues. Germline CDR1 is SGHNT and CDR2 is YYREEE (reference sequence). The V gene lost 4 bases and the J gene lost 8 bases, with 19 bases spanning the gap. CDR3 sequence (DNA): TGTGCCAGCAGCCGAGGGGGGAGGGCCGCGTATGAGCAGTTCTTC. Residues: CASSRGGRAAYEQFF.

V usage is TRBV29-1 and J usage is TRBJ2-2, with D maybe TRBD2 (6 bases). V was shortened by 1 base and J by 0 bases, with 9 bases between the two germline ends. This CDR3 spans 15 amino acids. Per germline, CDR1 SQVTM and CDR2 ANQGSEA. CDR3 sequence reads: CSVEAGTSNTGELFF. In DNA form, the CDR3 reads TGCAGCGTTGAAGCCGGGACTTCGAACACCGGGGAGCTGTTTTTT.

The chain links TRBV5-1 to TRBJ2-3; D may match TRBD1 or TRBD2 (6 bases each). Germline CDR1 and CDR2: SGHRS and YFSETQ. The CDR3 is 17 residues long. Between the trimmed V and J ends, which lost 0 bases and 5 bases, there was a span of 19 bases. The CDR3 DNA sequence: TGCGCCAGCAGCTTGGGGGGCCACCCGGGGGCAGGAGATACGCAGTATTTT. It specifies CASSLGGHPGAGDTQYF.

CDR3: CASSLNRGNEQFF. DNA of the CDR3: TGTGCCAGCAGCCTGAACAGGGGAAATGAGCAGTTCTTC. The chain couples TRBV11-2 to TRBJ2-1; 7 bases align to TRBD1. This CDR3 is 13 amino acids long. Per the germline V gene, CDR1 is SGHAT and CDR2 is FQNNGV. The V and J ends lost 5 bases and 7 bases, in that order; junction bases with no gene match: 5.

The chain has TRBV27 and TRBJ2-7, with D unresolved. Germline values: CDR1 MNHEY, CDR2 SMNVEV (reference sequence). V was clipped by 3 bases and J by 5 bases, with 11 bases between them. The CDR3 is 13 residues long. CDR3 amino acids: CASSFRREDEQYF. The CDR3 bases are TGTGCCAGCAGTTTTAGGCGAGAGGACGAGCAGTACTTC.

In this sample, this clone turned up a few times. This chain uses TRBV7-2 with TRBJ1-2; D possibly corresponds to TRBD1 (6 bases). Germline CDR1 SGHTA, CDR2 FQGNSA. The CDR3 consists of 17 residues. Trimming removed 4 bases from V and 8 bases from J, with 26 bases in between. The CDR3 spells CASSYGPGHLMTWGYTF. CDR3 nucleotides: TGTGCCAGCAGCTACGGACCGGGACACCTGATGACTTGGGGCTACACCTTC.

The genes are TRBV4-3 and TRBJ1-1; D is undetermined. The V end lost 3 bases, the J end lost 9 bases, and 11 bases lay between the germline ends. This CDR3 comprises 12 residues. Germline V CDR1 and CDR2: LGHNA, YSLEER. The CDR3, as DNA: TGCGCCAGCAGCCAGGCCCCCGGGAAAGCTTTCTTT. Translating gives CASSQAPGKAFF.